These 20 T cell receptor beta chains were sequenced from one sample in a study of beta chain features in type 1 diabetes. Findings and caveats of the study: For Type 1 diabetes patients, all four CD4+ subsets carried TCRB CDR3s that were moderately but significantly shorter.

Their antigens remain unidentified. Isolated RNA was reverse transcribed in full, so expressed TCRB transcripts were sequenced. Produced via immunoSEQ multiplex PCR; TCRdb's table is partial and in-frame only. The data show 100,000 to 150,000 clones, with 15% to 20% seen just once and about 2.5% held by the top ten. Sequenced material: central memory CD4+ T cells from blood. These TCRs come from a man aged 25 to 45 with type 1 diabetes.

This clone appeared a few times. V usage is TRBV15 and J usage is TRBJ2-7, with D possibly TRBD2 on 5 matching bases. Trimming removed 1 base from V and 4 bases from J, with 17 bases in between. CDR1 is LNHNV, CDR2 YYDKDF, per germline (reference sequence). The CDR3 is 16 residues long. The CDR3 DNA follows: TGTGCCACCAGCAGAGGTAATTCGGGAAACGGGTACGAGCAGTACTTC. Translation: CATSRGNSGNGYEQYF.

The CDR3 nucleotides are TGTGCCATCAGTGAGTCACCCGGGGGCGGTCAGCCCCAGCATTTT. Translated: CAISESPGGGQPQHF. This chain joins TRBV10-3 and TRBJ1-5, with D perhaps TRBD1 (6 bases). CDR1 and CDR2 from the germline V gene are ENHRY and SYGVKD. Trimming cost V 0 bases and J 6 bases, with 12 bases left between them. This CDR3 spans 15 amino acids.

This clone was seen a handful of times. This chain links TRBV11-2 with TRBJ2-3; D is uncertain. Per germline, CDR1 SGHAT and CDR2 FQNNGV. Deletions cut 7 bases from V and 1 base from J, with 9 bases between. The CDR3 is 13 amino acids. The CDR3 DNA reads as TGTGCCAGCACCCCCCAGGGCACAGATACGCAGTATTTT. It is translated as CASTPQGTDTQYF. Full variable domain (outside the CDR3, taken from reference TRBV11-2 and TRBJ2-3): EAGVAQSPRYKIIEKRQSVAFWCNPISGHATLYWYQQILGQGPKLLIQFQNNGVVDDSQLPKDRFSAERLKGVDSTLKIQPAKLEDSAVYLCASTPQGTDTQYFGPGTRLTVL.

This clone came up a few times. CDR3 protein: CAISTHLNTGELFF. In DNA form, the CDR3 reads TGTGCCATTTCGACGCACCTGAACACCGGGGAGCTGTTTTTT. V and J are TRBV7-9 and TRBJ2-2; the D is unclear. Germline-derived CDR1 and CDR2 are SEHNR and FQNEAQ (reference sequence). The V end was cut by 10 bases, the J end by 1 base, with 13 bases between. This CDR3 has 14 amino acids.

The rearrangement uses TRBV7-3 and TRBJ2-1; D possibly corresponds to TRBD2 (6 bases). The CDR3 consists of 18 residues. The V gene lost 4 bases and the J gene lost 9 bases, with 28 bases spanning the gap. Germline V gene sequence: CDR1 SGHTA, CDR2 FQGTGA. CDR3 in DNA: TGTGCCAGCAGCTACTCCACCCGGGCCTCTAGCGCAGGCGGTGAGCAGTTCTTC. This encodes CASSYSTRASSAGGEQFF.

This clone occurred a few times. The genes are TRBV6-1 and TRBJ1-5; weak D call: TRBD1 (5 bases). In germline, CDR1 is MNHNS, CDR2 SASEGT. V was shortened by 4 bases and J by 5 bases, with 9 bases between the two germline ends. The CDR3 has 13 residues. The CDR3, as DNA: TGTGCCAGCAGTGTGCAGACAGATCAGCCCCAGCATTTT. Translating it yields CASSVQTDQPQHF.

The chain carries TRBV7-2 and TRBJ2-1; tentative D call: TRBD1 (5 bases). Trimming removed 0 bases from V and 8 bases from J, with 17 bases in between. Germline V gene lookup returns CDR1 SGHTA and CDR2 FQGNSA. The CDR3 loop spans 16 amino acids. The CDR3 sequence: CASSLALSGAGHEQFF. Here the CDR3 DNA reads TGTGCCAGCAGCTTAGCCTTATCTGGGGCCGGCCATGAGCAGTTCTTC.

This clone was counted once. The chain uses TRBV5-6 and TRBJ1-5, with D possibly being TRBD1 (5 bases). Germline values: CDR1 SGHDT, CDR2 YYEEEE. CDR3 length: 12 amino acids. V was clipped by 4 bases and J by 7 bases, with 9 bases between them. CDR3 sequence: CASSVRGQPQHF. For the CDR3, the DNA is TGTGCCAGCAGCGTGCGGGGCCAGCCCCAGCATTTT.

This clone appeared many times. The gene calls are TRBV28 and TRBJ2-4; D is possibly TRBD1 or TRBD2 (5 bases each). Germline CDR1 reads MDHEN; CDR2 reads SYDVKM. The CDR3 consists of 16 residues. Trimming took 2 bases from V and 1 from J, leaving 12 bases between them. CDR3 sequence (DNA): TGTGCCAGCAGTTTAGGTGGGGGTGTCGCCAAAAACATTCAGTACTTC. Encoded protein: CASSLGGGVAKNIQYF.

This clone has more than one count but fewer than ten. The genes are TRBV23-1 and TRBJ1-2, with a weak D call TRBD1 (6 bases). TRBV23-1 is an open reading frame whose function is uncertain. V lost 0 bases and J lost 6, with 17 bases in between. The CDR3 has 16 residues. This CDR3 is CASSQSLSAGENGYTF. The CDR3 DNA reads TGCGCCAGCAGTCAATCTCTATCGGCAGGGGAGAATGGCTACACCTTC.

A remark on this clone: The junction differs from germline at one of its ends, possibly a read error. The rearrangement links TRBV7-7 to TRBJ2-5, with unresolved D. The length of the CDR3 is 14 residues. Germline CDR1 is SSHAT and CDR2 is FNYEAQ (reference sequence). The CDR3 here is CASSPLGTQETQYF. DNA of the CDR3: TGTGCTAGCAGCCCCCTAGGAACCCAAGAGACCCAGTACTTC.

The rearrangement joins TRBV5-1 to TRBJ1-1; no firm D call. Germline V lookup: CDR1 SGHRS, CDR2 YFSETQ. This CDR3 region has 13 residues. Trimming pared 3 bases from V and 5 bases from J, leaving 11 bases between. CDR3 residues: CASSSRGGTEAFF. Here the CDR3 DNA reads TGCGCCAGCAGCTCCCGCGGTGGAACTGAAGCTTTCTTT.

The chain joins TRBV29-1 to TRBJ2-1; D may correspond to TRBD1 or TRBD2 (7 bases each). This CDR3 has 14 residues. V lost 3 bases and J 8 bases, leaving 17 bases between the germline ends. Germline V gene lookup returns CDR1 SQVTM and CDR2 ANQGSEA. Written as DNA, the CDR3 is TGCAGCGTTGACCCAGGGGGTGGGAGGGATGAGCAGTTCTTC. Encoded protein: CSVDPGGGRDEQFF.

The gene calls are TRBV2 and TRBJ2-3, with 9 bases fitting TRBD2. The CDR3 loop spans 17 amino acids. The J segment lost 0 bases and the V segment lost 6 bases, leaving 10 bases of the junction unmatched. Germline V gives CDR1 SNHLY, CDR2 FYNNEI. DNA for the CDR3: TGTGCCAGCAGCCGAACGGGGCTAGCGGGGAGCACAGATACGCAGTATTTT. Translated: CASSRTGLAGSTDTQYF. The full variable domain, completed using reference TRBV2 and TRBJ2-3, is EPEVTQTPSHQVTQMGQEVILRCVPISNHLYFYWYRQILGQKVEFLVSFYNNEISEKSEIFDDQFSVERPDGSNFTLKIRSTKLEDSAMYFCASSRTGLAGSTDTQYFGPGTRLTVL.

The sample holds many counts of this clone. The chain employs TRBV4-2 and TRBJ2-1, with TRBD2 identical over 11 bases. V lost 1 base and J lost 7; bases outside the gene matches: 3. The CDR3 loop spans 15 amino acids. The germline gives CDR1 LGHNA, CDR2 YNFKEQ. CDR3 amino acids: CASSQVRLAGNEQFF. CDR3 DNA sequence: TGTGCCAGCAGCCAAGTGCGACTAGCGGGGAATGAGCAGTTCTTC.

This clone was detected only a few times. Written as DNA, the CDR3 is TGTGCCAGCAGTTTCAGCGGGGGCCGATACAATGAGCAGTTCTTC. Amino acid sequence: CASSFSGGRYNEQFF. V is TRBV27 and J is TRBJ2-1, with 8 bases fitting TRBD2. CDR3 length: 15 residues. Trimming at V came to 3 bases and at J to 4 bases, leaving 5 bases not matched to a gene. Germline CDR1 is MNHEY and CDR2 is SMNVEV (reference sequence).

In its sample, this clone was seen a few times. The chain joins TRBV2 to TRBJ1-4; 9 positions match TRBD1. The CDR3 consists of 15 residues. The V segment lost 4 bases and the J segment 8 bases; nucleotides outside the gene matches: 8. Germline CDR1 and CDR2: SNHLY and FYNNEI. DNA for the CDR3: TGTGCCAGCAGTGGGACACAGGGGGCAAAGGAAAAACTGTTTTTT. It yields the protein CASSGTQGAKEKLFF.

The chain joins TRBV5-6 to TRBJ2-1; 9 nucleotides match TRBD1. Germline V gene sequence: CDR1 SGHDT, CDR2 YYEEEE. V shed 1 base, J shed 4 bases, and the junction held 6 bases outside the gene matches. The CDR3 extends over 16 amino acids. CDR3 DNA sequence: TGTGCCAGCAGCTTGAGGACAGGGGATGGTTACAATGAGCAGTTCTTC. This sequence encodes CASSLRTGDGYNEQFF.

This clone occurred many times. The chain couples TRBV28 to TRBJ2-1; 10 nucleotides align to TRBD2. V lost 5 bases to trimming and J lost 5 bases; unmatched junction nucleotides: 9. This CDR3 has 16 amino acids. In germline, CDR1 is MDHEN, CDR2 SYDVKM. The CDR3 sequence: CASSPPGLALNNEQFF. CDR3 DNA: TGTGCCAGCAGTCCCCCGGGACTAGCGCTAAACAATGAGCAGTTCTTC.

V gene TRBV4-1 combines with J gene TRBJ2-7, with D uncertain. Trimming cost V 3 bases and J 0 bases, with 6 bases left between them. The length of the CDR3 is 13 residues. The V gene's germline CDR1 is MGHRA and CDR2 YSYEKL. The chain's CDR3 is CASSHPSSYEQYF. CDR3 nucleotides: TGCGCCAGCAGCCACCCCAGCTCCTACGAGCAGTACTTC.